This entry is about one TCR beta chain. V dropped 3 bases and J dropped 1 base, with 10 bases sitting between them. The CDR3 sequence is 15 residues long. In germline, CDR1 is MGHDK, CDR2 SYGVNS. The data originate from a study of blood T cell repertoires in COVID-19. Clones were sequenced by immunoSEQ multiplex PCR, and TCRdb holds only the in-frame ones, with some missing. Of over 200,000 clones listed, about 87% are singletons. The sequenced sample consisted of peripheral blood. The rearrangement uses TRBV25-1 and TRBJ2-1, with D unclear. This TCR was sampled from a woman between 45 and 60 years old with acute or convalescent COVID-19. CDR3 in amino acids: CASSDPRVSYNEQFF. CDR3 in DNA: TGTGCCAGCAGTGATCCGCGAGTATCCTACAATGAGCAGTTCTTC.